This T cell receptor beta chain was sequenced for a study of T cells after yellow fever vaccination (dated by TCRdb to the late 2010s). Study-wide context: Libraries from fractions with low cell numbers were prepared with the SMART-Seq v4 Ultra Low Input RNA kit. Bulk TCR alpha and beta repertoires were sequenced longitudinally to track T-cell clones before and after primary and booster YFV17D yellow fever vaccination. Blood was collected at multiple timepoints before and after primary and secondary immunization, and bulk PBMC replicates and cell subsets were isolated. The cohort comprised two healthy male donors, one aged 18 to 29 and one aged 30 to 40 years.

CDR1 MNHEY and CDR2 SVGAGI are derived from the germline V gene. Taken from cysteine to phenylalanine, the CDR3 has 14 residues. Here the CDR3 DNA is all that survives: 42 bases in frame from base 1. Trimming takes 2 bases from V and 2 bases from J, and the germline ends sit 9 bases apart. In the paper's terms, the treatment or condition label means: live attenuated yellow fever vaccine strain. PBMCs were isolated from peripheral blood using a standard Ficoll-Paque protocol. CD4 and CD8 T-cell fractions were isolated with Dynabeads CD4 and CD8 positive selection kits. TriZol was used to extract RNA from bulk PBMCs, from CD4 and CD8 fractions, and from dextramer-positive and dextramer-negative fractions. What the study reported, not specific to this receptor: After the booster, most clones that had expanded after primary vaccination were detected again (over 95% of CD4 and roughly nine tenths of CD8), suggesting broad maintenance of memory. The secondary T-cell response was found to be weaker but faster than the primary response, with a peak reached on day 5 rather than on day 15. Because abundant contaminating clonotypes from the bulk population could be contained in FACS-sorted repertoires, computational filtering was required. A small fraction of clonotypes showed up in both the CD4 and CD8 compartments, probably as a result of convergent recombination. Only a couple of donors were included in the study, so the extent to which the findings can be generalized is limited.

This clonotype was detected a few times. No antigen is known for it. Base qualities are not recorded, but no much larger clone differs from it by a single base. This sample was sequenced with an Illumina NovaSeq 6000. TCR cDNA was synthesized by 5'RACE template switching, through which a universal primer site and unique molecular identifiers were introduced. Priming for cDNA synthesis came from both the TCR alpha and TCR beta constant segments. Library amplification involved two PCR steps, and the second step added sample barcodes and sequencing adapters. Sequencing of the libraries was done on either Illumina HiSeq 2500 (2x100 bp) or NovaSeq (2x150 bp). The original pipeline was this. Reads were demultiplexed and collapsed into UMI consensus sequences with MIGEC, and V(D)J alignment was performed with MiXCR. Vaccine-responding clonotypes were defined with edgeR using replicate PBMC samples, requiring FDR below 0.01 and a log2 fold change above 5 up to day 15. Each bulk clonotype received a CD4 or CD8 identity based on whether the sequenced CD4 or CD8 repertoire contained that clonotype at higher abundance. The public reads were quality trimmed at Q25 with fastp and then assembled into clones with MiXCR by TCRdb, keeping productive beta chains. When rows share a CDR3 protein, they turn into one entry using the most common DNA and genes. These V and J calls derive from TCRdb rather than the authors' analysis. This sample gives some 160,000 distinct CDR3 sequences in total; around 9.3% of them show up just once. About a third of the sample rests with the top ten.

This specimen was CD8+ T cells sorted from PBMCs, taken 45 days after the yellow fever booster vaccination. The V and J genes are TRBV6-5 and TRBJ1-2; TRBD1 is perhaps the D gene, given 5 matching bases. The sequence was obtained from a man between 18 and 29 years old who received the YFV17D yellow fever vaccine. The CDR3: CASSYGGLNYGYTF. The sequenced DNA: TGTGCCAGCAGTTACGGGGGGTTAAACTATGGCTACACCTTC.